This TCR beta chain stems from a study of graft-versus-host responses after intestinal transplantation. Points on this clone: Antigen: not known.

V was shortened by 6 bases and J by 9 bases, with 23 bases between the two germline ends. The germline CDR1 and CDR2 sequences are SQVTM and ANQGSEA. CDR3 length: 14 residues. Study conclusions and caveats: There were GvH clones found in recipient marrow, and some of them appeared first in ileum or blood. Subjects displaying graft-donor T cell macrochimerism possessed elevated graft-versus-host to host-versus-graft clonal ratios inside allografts.

Sequencing was performed with immunoSEQ multiplex PCR; in TCRdb, only in-frame clones are kept and a portion is missing. The table records some 90,000 clones, around 93% of them present only once. The chain joins TRBV29-1 to TRBJ1-1, with D tentatively TRBD1 (6 bases). Sequencing used unstimulated CD8+ T cells sorted from spleen or lymph node cells, obtained before transplant. The receptor comes from a human donor who was the organ donor for an intestinal transplant. CDR3: CSVITGTPAFQAFF. In nucleotides, the CDR3 is TGCAGCGTGATAACCGGGACACCGGCTTTTCAAGCTTTCTTT.